Given below is one T cell receptor beta chain in context. The CDR3 is 13 amino acids. Per the germline V gene, CDR1 is GTSNPN and CDR2 is SVGIG (reference sequence). V dropped 0 bases and J dropped 7 bases, with 13 bases sitting between them. This sample is part of a study of shared clonotypes between healthy human individuals. Study at large: There were three CD4 naive, three CD4 memory, two CD8 naive and one CD8 memory plates per donor.

At the deep level, the assay was run. Measured with immunoSEQ multiplex PCR; TCRdb has only the in-frame clones, and not every one. The data show about 2.4 million clones, 93% seen once. Sequencing was carried out using naive CD4+ T cells from PBMCs. Subset defined: CD45RA+ positively selected. This sequence was found in a man aged 18 to 30 in good health. Some clones in this sample may be carry-over from other donors' samples. V usage is TRBV30 and J usage is TRBJ2-7; D tentatively reads TRBD1 or TRBD2 (5 bases each). The CDR3 DNA sequence: TGTGCCTGGAGTGTTGTACGAGGGGAAGAGCAGTACTTC. The encoded protein is CAWSVVRGEEQYF. Filled out from reference TRBV30 and TRBJ2-7, the complete variable domain reads SQTIHQWPATLVQPVGSPLSLECTVEGTSNPNLYWYRQAAGRGLQLLFYSVGIGQISSEVPQNLSASRPQDRQFILSSKKLLLSDSGFYLCAWSVVRGEEQYFGPGTRLTVT.